The next 20 T cell receptor beta chains were all read from a single sample in a study of cytomegalovirus exposure and HLA in healthy donors (TCRdb year 2017). The library was made by the immunoSEQ multiplex PCR assay. For the multiplex PCR, a mixture combining 60 forward primers for TCR Vbeta segments and 13 reverse primers for TCR Jbeta segments was used. TCRdb provides this immuneACCESS table in a form limited to in-frame rearrangements. Some clones are lacking; in checked studies, under half of them reflect an unresolved V gene, and why the rest are absent is not known. For this sample there are about 120,000 clones; 6.5% to 9.5% appear just once. The ten largest clones represent approximately 6.6% of the sample. Specimen: PBMCs. These receptors were collected from a woman aged 40 to 50 in good health and CMV-seropositive.

V usage is TRBV5-6 and J usage is TRBJ2-1; 8 positions agree with TRBD2. CDR3 length: 14 residues. Germline loops: CDR1 SGHDT, CDR2 YYEEEE. With V trimmed by 4 bases and J by 8 bases, 8 bases remained unmatched. In DNA, the CDR3 is TGTGCCAGCAGCGACAAGAGCGGGGGCGATGAGCAGTTCTTC. This sequence encodes CASSDKSGGDEQFF.

The V gene is TRBV10-3, the J gene TRBJ1-3; D is perhaps TRBD1 (6 bases). Per the germline V gene, CDR1 is ENHRY and CDR2 is SYGVKD. The CDR3 extends over 14 amino acids. V was shortened by 6 bases and J by 3 bases, with 12 bases between the two germline ends. This chain's CDR3 is CAIRPQGGGNTIYF. DNA for the CDR3: TGTGCCATCAGGCCACAGGGTGGTGGAAACACCATATATTTT.

The chain recombines TRBV7-2 with TRBJ1-2, with a possible D match to TRBD1 (5 bases). The CDR3 extends over 13 amino acids. The germline gives CDR1 SGHTA, CDR2 FQGNSA. V lost 5 bases and J 4 bases, leaving 11 bases between the germline ends. The CDR3 loop reads CASSKGLRYGYTF. The CDR3, as DNA: TGTGCCAGCAGCAAGGGACTTCGCTATGGCTACACCTTC. Based on the CDR3 plus reference TRBV7-2 and TRBJ1-2, the full variable domain is GAGVSQSPSNKVTEKGKDVELRCDPISGHTALYWYRQSLGQGLEFLIYFQGNSAPDKSGLPSDRFSAERTGGSVSTLTIQRTQQEDSAVYLCASSKGLRYGYTFGSGTRLTVV.

This clone has only a few counts. V is TRBV30 and J is TRBJ1-4, with unresolved D. CDR1 and CDR2 (germline): GTSNPN, SVGIG (reference sequence). Trimming removed 5 bases at V and 4 bases at J, with 8 bases between. The CDR3 consists of 12 residues. The CDR3 sequence: CAWGLDNEKLFF. The CDR3 DNA sequence: TGTGCCTGGGGGCTGGATAATGAAAAACTGTTTTTT.

This clone was detected only a few times. The chain has TRBV5-1 and TRBJ1-3; D may be TRBD1 (5 bases). From germline, CDR1 is SGHRS and CDR2 YFSETQ. V was shortened by 2 bases and J by 2 bases, with 14 bases between the two germline ends. The CDR3 contains 16 residues. Here the CDR3 DNA reads TGCGCCAGCAGCTTAGCCCCCCGACAGCCTGGAAACACCATATATTTT. Translated, it gives CASSLAPRQPGNTIYF.

The sample holds one count of this clone. The chain joins TRBV10-3 to TRBJ2-7; D is ambiguous. This CDR3 contains 10 residues. Germline-derived CDR1 and CDR2 are ENHRY and SYGVKD. Trimming stripped 7 bases from V and 1 base from J, with 2 bases between. CDR3 in amino acids: CAIISYEQYF. CDR3 bases: TGTGCCATCATATCCTACGAGCAGTACTTC.

V and J are TRBV13 and TRBJ1-1; 8 nucleotides line up with TRBD1. The ends lost 5 bases at V and 0 bases at J; junction bases unmatched: 8. CDR1 PRHDT and CDR2 FYEKMQ come from the germline V gene (reference sequence). CDR3 length: 16 residues. Here the CDR3 DNA reads TGTGCCAGCAGCCGGGGGGACAGGAGCATGAACACTGAAGCTTTCTTT. Its translation is CASSRGDRSMNTEAFF.

The chain combines TRBV30 with TRBJ2-1, with 7 nucleotides matching TRBD2. J was trimmed by 3 bases and V by 1 base; bases with no gene match: 0. Germline-derived CDR1 and CDR2 are GTSNPN and SVGIG (reference sequence). There are 13 residues in the CDR3. The CDR3 sequence is CAWSGGGYNEQFF. CDR3 nucleotide sequence: TGTGCCTGGAGTGGGGGGGGCTACAATGAGCAGTTCTTC.

This clone came up a few times. V usage is TRBV2 and J usage is TRBJ1-5, with D possibly matching TRBD1 (5 bases). Trimming removed 8 bases at V and 6 bases at J, with 23 bases between. CDR3 length equals 16 residues. Per germline, CDR1 SNHLY and CDR2 FYNNEI. Here the CDR3 DNA reads TGTGCCAGCGGGGAGGGTAGGGGCCGGTTTGGTCAGCCCCAGCATTTT. Residues: CASGEGRGRFGQPQHF.

The V call is TRBV30, the J call TRBJ2-7, with 10 nucleotides matching TRBD1. The CDR3 runs 12 residues. The V gene end was trimmed by 5 bases and the J gene end by 3 bases; junction bases not matched to a gene: 1. Looked up from germline, CDR1 is GTSNPN and CDR2 is SVGIG (reference sequence). CDR3 amino acids: CAWGQGVYEQYF. CDR3 coding DNA: TGTGCCTGGGGACAGGGGGTCTACGAGCAGTACTTC.

The table lists this clone with a few counts. The rearrangement uses TRBV30 and TRBJ2-3, with a possible D match to TRBD2 (7 bases). CDR1 GTSNPN and CDR2 SVGIG come from the germline V gene (reference sequence). Between the trimmed V and J ends, which lost 1 base and 4 bases, there was a span of 12 bases. This CDR3 comprises 14 residues. CDR3 sequence (DNA): TGTGCCTGGAGTGGGGGGGGCGCGTCAGATACGCAGTATTTT. This encodes CAWSGGGASDTQYF.

This clone has a handful of counts. The chain links TRBV5-1 to TRBJ2-1, with 12 bases aligning to TRBD1. Germline assignment: CDR1 SGHRS and CDR2 YFSETQ. The CDR3 runs 17 residues. V lost 5 bases, J lost 8 bases, and 14 bases stayed unmatched. The CDR3 reads CASRPSTGTGGFYEQFF. The DNA of the CDR3 is TGCGCCAGCAGGCCCTCCACCGGGACAGGGGGCTTCTATGAGCAGTTCTTC.

The V gene is TRBV25-1, the J gene TRBJ1-4; 7 nucleotides match TRBD1. The V gene's germline CDR1 is MGHDK and CDR2 SYGVNS. This CDR3 is built from 14 residues. The junction had 9 bases not matched to a gene; V was cut back by 6 bases and J by 8 bases. CDR3 amino acids: CASRVSGGGEKLFF. For the CDR3, the DNA is TGTGCCAGCAGGGTCTCAGGGGGTGGGGAAAAACTGTTTTTT.

This clone was seen a few times. The chain is built from TRBV18 and TRBJ2-1; tentative D call: TRBD1 (6 bases). The V end lost 0 bases, the J end lost 9 bases, and 12 bases lay between the germline ends. There are 14 residues in the CDR3. Germline CDR1 is KGHSH and CDR2 is LQKENI. In nucleotides, the CDR3 is TGTGCCAGCTCACCACCACAGGGAGAGGGTGAGCAGTTCTTC. This translates into CASSPPQGEGEQFF.

A few counts support this clone. This chain links TRBV6-6 with TRBJ2-1; D perhaps matches TRBD1 (5 bases). The CDR3 runs to 14 residues. CDR1 and CDR2 (germline): MNHNY, SVGAGI (reference sequence). Trimming cost V 5 bases and J 2 bases, with 10 bases left between them. CDR3 nucleotides: TGTGCCAGCAGTACCCTGGACACCTACAATGAGCAGTTCTTC. Its protein product is CASSTLDTYNEQFF.

This clone was counted between two and nine times. The J gene is TRBJ1-4, the V gene TRBV13; D is perhaps TRBD1 (6 bases). Germline CDR1 and CDR2: PRHDT and FYEKMQ (reference sequence). This CDR3 comprises 15 residues. V lost 0 bases to trimming and J lost 8 bases, with 13 bases between them. DNA for the CDR3: TGTGCCAGCAGCTTAGGGTCAGGGGTTGTGGAAAAACTGTTTTTT. Its protein product is CASSLGSGVVEKLFF.

This clone has more than one count but fewer than ten. This chain uses TRBV5-1 with TRBJ2-7; 12 positions match TRBD2. The CDR3 has 17 residues. The V segment lost 4 bases and the J segment 0 bases; nucleotides outside the gene matches: 8. Germline CDR1 is SGHRS and CDR2 is YFSETQ. CDR3 nucleotides: TGCGCCAGCAGCCCCGGACTAGCGGGGACCGTCTCCTACGAGCAGTACTTC. It specifies CASSPGLAGTVSYEQYF.

A few counts support this clone. The V gene is TRBV2, the J gene TRBJ2-3; D is ambiguous. The CDR3 sequence is 15 residues long. V lost 1 base to trimming and J lost 2 bases, with 10 bases between them. Per germline, CDR1 SNHLY and CDR2 FYNNEI. CDR3 coding DNA: TGTGCCAGCAGTGAAGACCCGGGTTCCACAGATACGCAGTATTTT. Translation: CASSEDPGSTDTQYF.

The chain couples TRBV5-1 to TRBJ1-1; maybe TRBD1 (6 bases). Between the trimmed V and J ends, which lost 3 bases and 2 bases, there was a span of 14 bases. Germline V gene sequence: CDR1 SGHRS, CDR2 YFSETQ. CDR3 length: 15 amino acids. The CDR3 here is CASSSTGRLNTEAFF. The DNA of the CDR3 is TGCGCCAGCAGCTCAACAGGGCGGCTTAACACTGAAGCTTTCTTT.

This clone has just a few counts. The chain is built from TRBV5-1 and TRBJ1-2; D is unresolved. The germline V gene encodes CDR1 SGHRS and CDR2 YFSETQ. There are 9 residues in the CDR3. V was shortened by 10 bases and J by 7 bases, with 8 bases between the two germline ends. This CDR3 reads CAYLGGYTF. In DNA form, the CDR3 reads TGCGCCTACCTCGGTGGCTACACCTTC.